The clone carrying this T cell receptor beta chain was detected only once. Its specificity is not known. This CDR3 has 11 residues. Trimming stripped 5 bases from V and 4 bases from J, with 6 bases between. The sample originates from a study of T cell responses to AZD1222 COVID-19 vaccine. General observations from the study: Donor demographics were predominantly white British with a female majority; clonal diversity may be underestimated. Close to half of all spike-specific TCRs reportedly target regions of the variants that are unmutated. After two AZD1222 doses, spike-specific TCR breadth and depth rose versus day 0. Repertoires were obtained only post-peak T cell response.

Profiling relied on immunoSEQ multiplex PCR, and the TCRdb table lists in-frame clones only, not all of them. The data show 200,000 or so clones, with more than 75% seen just once and approximately 2.7% held by the top ten. The source is an adult in good health. Sequenced here: peripheral blood, sampled on day 0 of MenACWY control vaccination. The rearrangement joins TRBV12-3 or TRBV12-4 to TRBJ2-7; perhaps TRBD1 as D (6 bases). The CDR3 spells CASSGQYEQYF. CDR3 coding DNA: TGTGCCAGCAGTGGACAGTACGAGCAGTACTTC.